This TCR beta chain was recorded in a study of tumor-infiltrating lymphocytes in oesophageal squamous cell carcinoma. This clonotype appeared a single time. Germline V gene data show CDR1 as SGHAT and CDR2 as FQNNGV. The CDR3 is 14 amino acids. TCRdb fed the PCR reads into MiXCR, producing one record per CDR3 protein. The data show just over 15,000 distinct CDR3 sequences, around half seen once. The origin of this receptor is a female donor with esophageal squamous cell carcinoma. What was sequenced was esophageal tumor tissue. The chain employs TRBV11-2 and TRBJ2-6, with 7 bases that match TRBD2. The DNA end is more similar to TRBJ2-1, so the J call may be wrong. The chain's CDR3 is CASSLGGGGNEQFF. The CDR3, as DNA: TGTGCCAGCAGCTTAGGCGGGGGAGGGAATGAGCAGTTCTTC.